This entry features one T cell receptor (beta chain) sequence. This sample was included in a study of blood T cell repertoires in COVID-19. Participants' reported clinical history set cohort assignment. Cohort 3 recovered donors had two negative PCRs, clearance, or symptom resolution. The CDR3 is made up of 15 amino acids. Per the germline V gene, CDR1 is SGHAT and CDR2 is FQNNGV. Trimming shortened V by 1 base and J by 3 bases, and 9 bases separated the two germline ends. Assay used: immunoSEQ multiplex PCR; TCRdb lists only in-frame clones, some missing. The sample has hundreds of thousands of clones; approximately 81% are singletons.

The sequenced material came from PBMCs or T cells enriched from blood (not recorded which). This clonotype was obtained from a man aged 35-49 years who had recovered from COVID-19. V usage is TRBV11-2 and J usage is TRBJ2-2; D not resolved. The CDR3 sequence: CASSLGNGYTGELFF. Written as DNA, the CDR3 is TGTGCCAGCAGCTTAGGCAACGGTTACACCGGGGAGCTGTTTTTT.